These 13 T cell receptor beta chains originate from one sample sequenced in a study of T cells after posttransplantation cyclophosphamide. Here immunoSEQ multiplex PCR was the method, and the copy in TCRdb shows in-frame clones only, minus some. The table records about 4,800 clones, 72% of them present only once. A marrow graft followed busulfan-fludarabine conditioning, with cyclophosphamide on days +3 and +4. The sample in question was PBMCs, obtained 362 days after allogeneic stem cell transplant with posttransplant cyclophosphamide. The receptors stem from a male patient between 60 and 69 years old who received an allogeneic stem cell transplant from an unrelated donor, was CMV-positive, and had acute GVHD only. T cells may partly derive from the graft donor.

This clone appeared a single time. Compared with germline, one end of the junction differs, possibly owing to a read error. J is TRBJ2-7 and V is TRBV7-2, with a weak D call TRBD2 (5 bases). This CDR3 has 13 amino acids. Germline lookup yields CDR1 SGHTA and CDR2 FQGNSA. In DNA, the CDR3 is TGTGCCAGCAGTCGGGCCTTGGAGCGGATAGAAAACTTC. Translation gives CASSRALERIENF.

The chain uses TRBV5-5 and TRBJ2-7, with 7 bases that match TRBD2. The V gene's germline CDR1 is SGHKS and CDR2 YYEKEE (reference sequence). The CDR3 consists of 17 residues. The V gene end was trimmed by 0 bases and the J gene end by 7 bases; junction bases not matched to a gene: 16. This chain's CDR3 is CASSLDPTGTKAREQYF. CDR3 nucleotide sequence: TGTGCCAGCAGCTTGGATCCGACCGGGACTAAAGCAAGGGAGCAGTACTTC.

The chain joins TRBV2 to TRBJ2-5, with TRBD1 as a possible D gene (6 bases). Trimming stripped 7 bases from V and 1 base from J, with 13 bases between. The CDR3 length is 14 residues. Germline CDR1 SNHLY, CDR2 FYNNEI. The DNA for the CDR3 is TGTGCCAGCACAGGGGATGGGGCCCAAGAGACCCAGTACTTC. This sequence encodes CASTGDGAQETQYF.

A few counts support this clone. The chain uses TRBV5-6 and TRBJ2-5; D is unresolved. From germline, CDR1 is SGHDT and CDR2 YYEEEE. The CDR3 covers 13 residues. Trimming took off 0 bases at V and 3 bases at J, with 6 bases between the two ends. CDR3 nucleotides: TGTGCCAGCAGCTTGGTTCTCGAAGAGACCCAGTACTTC. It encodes CASSLVLEETQYF.

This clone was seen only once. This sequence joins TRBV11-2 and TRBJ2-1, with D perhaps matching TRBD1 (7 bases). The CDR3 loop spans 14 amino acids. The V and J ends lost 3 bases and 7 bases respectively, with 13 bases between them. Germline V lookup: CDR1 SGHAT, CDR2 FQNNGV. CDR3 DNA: TGTGCCAGCAGCTTCCCAGGGGGGCCTAATGAGCAGTTCTTC. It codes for CASSFPGGPNEQFF.

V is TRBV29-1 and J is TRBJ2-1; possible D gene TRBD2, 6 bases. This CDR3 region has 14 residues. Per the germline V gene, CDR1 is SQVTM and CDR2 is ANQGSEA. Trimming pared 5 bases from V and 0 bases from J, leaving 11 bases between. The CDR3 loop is CSVHDGSSYNEQFF. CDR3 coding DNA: TGCAGCGTTCATGACGGGAGCTCCTACAATGAGCAGTTCTTC.

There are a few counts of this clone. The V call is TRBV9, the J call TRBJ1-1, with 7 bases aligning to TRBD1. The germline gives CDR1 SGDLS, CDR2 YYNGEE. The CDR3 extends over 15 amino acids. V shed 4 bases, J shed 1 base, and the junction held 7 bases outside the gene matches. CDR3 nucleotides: TGTGCCAGCAGCCTCCGGGAGGGGGCGAACACTGAAGCTTTCTTT. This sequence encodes CASSLREGANTEAFF. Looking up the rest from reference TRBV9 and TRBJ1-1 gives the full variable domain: DSGVTQTPKHLITATGQRVTLRCSPRSGDLSVYWYQQSLDQGLQFLIQYYNGEERAKGNILERFSAQQFPDLHSELNLSSLELGDSALYFCASSLREGANTEAFFGQGTRLTVV.

Written as DNA, the CDR3 is TGTGCCAGTATGGGAGGGGCTGTGAACACTGAAGCTTTCTTT. It encodes CASMGGAVNTEAFF. V and J are TRBV19 and TRBJ1-1, with D possibly matching TRBD1 (5 bases). The V and J ends lost 7 bases and 0 bases respectively, with 12 bases between them. The germline CDR1 and CDR2 sequences are LNHDA and SQIVND (reference sequence). The CDR3 is 14 amino acids.

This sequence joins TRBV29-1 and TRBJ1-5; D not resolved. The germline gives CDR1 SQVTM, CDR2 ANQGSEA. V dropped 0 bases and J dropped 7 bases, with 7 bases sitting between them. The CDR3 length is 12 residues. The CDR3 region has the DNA TGCAGCGTTGAAGACGAGGGACAGCCCCAGCATTTT. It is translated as CSVEDEGQPQHF.

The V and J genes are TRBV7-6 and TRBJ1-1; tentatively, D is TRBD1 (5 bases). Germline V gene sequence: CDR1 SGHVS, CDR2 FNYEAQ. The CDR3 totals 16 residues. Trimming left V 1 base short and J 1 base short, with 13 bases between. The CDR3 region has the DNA TGTGCCAGCAGCTTAGGGGCGGGACGTACGAACACTGAAGCTTTCTTT. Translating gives CASSLGAGRTNTEAFF. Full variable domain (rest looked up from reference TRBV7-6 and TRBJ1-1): GAGVSQSPRYKVTKRGQDVALRCDPISGHVSLYWYRQALGQGPEFLTYFNYEAQQDKSGLPNDRFSAERPEGSISTLTIQRTEQRDSAMYRCASSLGAGRTNTEAFFGQGTRLTVV.

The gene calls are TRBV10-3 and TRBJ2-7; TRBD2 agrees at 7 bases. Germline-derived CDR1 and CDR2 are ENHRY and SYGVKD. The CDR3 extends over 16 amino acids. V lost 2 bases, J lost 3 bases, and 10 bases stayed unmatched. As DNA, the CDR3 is TGTGCCATCAGTGAGCCGGGGAGGGAGGGAGGCTACGAGCAGTACTTC. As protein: CAISEPGREGGYEQYF.

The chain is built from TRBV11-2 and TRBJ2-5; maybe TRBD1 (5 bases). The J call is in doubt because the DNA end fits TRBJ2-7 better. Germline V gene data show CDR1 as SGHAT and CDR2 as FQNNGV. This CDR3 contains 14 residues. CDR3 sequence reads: CASSFPGSSYEQYF. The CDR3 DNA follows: TGTGCCAGCAGCTTCCCAGGGTCCAGCTACGAGCAGTACTTC.

The CDR3 coding sequence is TGTGCCAGCAGCCCGGTGAAGGGGGCGGGCACTGAAGCTTTCTTT. Translating gives CASSPVKGAGTEAFF. J is TRBJ1-1 and V is TRBV7-2; 7 nucleotides match TRBD1. Germline assignment: CDR1 SGHTA and CDR2 FQGNSA. The ends lost 5 bases at V and 4 bases at J; junction bases unmatched: 10. The CDR3 is made up of 15 amino acids. Full variable domain (missing parts from reference TRBV7-2 and TRBJ1-1): GAGVSQSPSNKVTEKGKDVELRCDPISGHTALYWYRQSLGQGLEFLIYFQGNSAPDKSGLPSDRFSAERTGGSVSTLTIQRTQQEDSAVYLCASSPVKGAGTEAFFGQGTRLTVV.